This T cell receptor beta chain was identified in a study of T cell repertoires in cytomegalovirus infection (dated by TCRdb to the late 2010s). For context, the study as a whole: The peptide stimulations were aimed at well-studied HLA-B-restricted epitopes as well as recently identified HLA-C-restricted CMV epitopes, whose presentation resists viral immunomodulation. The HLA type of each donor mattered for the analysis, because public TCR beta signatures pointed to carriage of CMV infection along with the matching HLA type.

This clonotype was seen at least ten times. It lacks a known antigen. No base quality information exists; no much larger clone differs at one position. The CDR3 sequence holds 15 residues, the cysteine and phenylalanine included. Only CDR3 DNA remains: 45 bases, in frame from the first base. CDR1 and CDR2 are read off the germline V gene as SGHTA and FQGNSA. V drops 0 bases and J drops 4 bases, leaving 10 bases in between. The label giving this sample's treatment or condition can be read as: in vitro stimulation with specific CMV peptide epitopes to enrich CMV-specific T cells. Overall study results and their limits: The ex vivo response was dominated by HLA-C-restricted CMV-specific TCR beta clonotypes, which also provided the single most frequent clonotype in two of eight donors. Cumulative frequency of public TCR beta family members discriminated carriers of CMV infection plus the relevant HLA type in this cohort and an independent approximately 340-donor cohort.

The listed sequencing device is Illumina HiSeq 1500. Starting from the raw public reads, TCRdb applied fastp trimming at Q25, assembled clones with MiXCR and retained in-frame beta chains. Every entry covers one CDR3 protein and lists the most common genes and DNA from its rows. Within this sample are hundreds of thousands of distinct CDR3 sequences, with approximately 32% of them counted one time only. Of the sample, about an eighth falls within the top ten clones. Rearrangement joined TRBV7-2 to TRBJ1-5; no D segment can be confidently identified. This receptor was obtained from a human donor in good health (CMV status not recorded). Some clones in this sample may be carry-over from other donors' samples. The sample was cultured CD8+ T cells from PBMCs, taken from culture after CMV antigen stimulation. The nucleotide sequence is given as TGTGCCAGCAGCTTAGCCACAGCGCCAAATCAGCCCCAGCATTTT. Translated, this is CASSLATAPNQPQHF.